Listed below are T cell receptor beta chains from one sample, sequenced in a study of tumor-infiltrating lymphocytes in primary liver carcinoma. MiXCR was run by TCRdb on the multiplex PCR reads, yielding one entry per CDR3 protein. The sample has under 200,000 distinct CDR3 sequences; almost 65% are singletons. The sample was peripheral blood. These receptors were collected from a woman in her sixties or seventies with primary liver carcinoma and hepatitis B virus infection. Both conserved end residues are part of each CDR3. Fields, in order: clone size, J gene, V gene, D gene, CDR3 protein, CDR3 DNA. D genes are given only for firm matches. Size tells how often a clone was seen (once, few, many) or the class of an expanded clone, and some rows leave it out.

abundance: few; j_gene: TRBJ1-1; v_gene: TRBV28; d_gene: .; CDR3aa: CASSLWGSLNTEAFF; CDR3nt: TGTGCCAGCAGTTTATGGGGCAGTTTGAACACTGAAGCTTTCTTT
abundance: few; j_gene: TRBJ2-1; v_gene: TRBV7-9; d_gene: TRBD2; CDR3aa: CASSWLAGTVYNEQFF; CDR3nt: TGTGCCAGCAGCTGGTTAGCGGGGACCGTCTACAATGAGCAGTTCTTC
abundance: .; j_gene: TRBJ1-5; v_gene: TRBV20-1; d_gene: .; CDR3aa: CSATPRAPDQPQHF; CDR3nt: TGCAGTGCAACGCCCAGGGCCCCGGATCAGCCCCAGCATTTT
abundance: .; j_gene: TRBJ1-2; v_gene: TRBV24-1; d_gene: .; CDR3aa: CASSPGGAGANYDYTF; CDR3nt: TGTGCCTCCTCCCCGGGTGGTGCTGGGGCTAACTATGACTACACCTTC
abundance: once; j_gene: TRBJ2-3; v_gene: TRBV11-2; d_gene: .; CDR3aa: CASSLGPSGTDMQYF; CDR3nt: TGTGCCAGCAGCTTAGGCCCCTCAGGCACAGATATGCAGTATTTT
abundance: few; j_gene: TRBJ2-2; v_gene: TRBV6-6; d_gene: TRBD2; CDR3aa: CASSYSKSRSGRANAGELFF; CDR3nt: TGTGCCAGCAGTTACTCGAAAAGTCGTAGCGGGCGAGCGAACGCCGGGGAGCTGTTTTTT
abundance: many; j_gene: TRBJ2-1; v_gene: TRBV12-3/TRBV12-4; d_gene: TRBD1; CDR3aa: CASSLNRGHEQFF; CDR3nt: TGTGCCAGCAGTTTGAACAGGGGCCATGAGCAGTTCTTC
abundance: .; j_gene: TRBJ2-3; v_gene: TRBV11-2; d_gene: .; CDR3aa: CASSLGRLQGSDAQYF; CDR3nt: TGTGCCAGCAGCTTAGGTCGATTACAGGGATCAGATGCGCAATATTTT
abundance: few; j_gene: TRBJ2-3; v_gene: TRBV6-1; d_gene: TRBD2; CDR3aa: CASSPVREGTDTQYF; CDR3nt: TGTGCCAGCAGTCCCGTGCGGGAGGGCACGGATACGCAGTATTTT
abundance: many; j_gene: TRBJ1-2; v_gene: TRBV5-4; d_gene: .; CDR3aa: CASSPPDSRNYGYTF; CDR3nt: TGTGCCAGCAGCCCCCCTGACAGCCGGAACTATGGCTACACCTTC
abundance: .; j_gene: TRBJ1-2; v_gene: TRBV28; d_gene: TRBD1; CDR3aa: CASSFFRDRENYGYTF; CDR3nt: TGTGCCAGCAGTTTCTTTCGGGACAGAGAAAACTATGGCTACACCTTC
abundance: many; j_gene: TRBJ1-4; v_gene: TRBV7-9; d_gene: .; CDR3aa: CASSVSGRTTNEKLFF; CDR3nt: TGTGCCAGCAGCGTATCGGGACGGACAACTAATGAAAAACTGTTTTTT
abundance: .; j_gene: TRBJ1-4; v_gene: TRBV12-3/TRBV12-4; d_gene: .; CDR3aa: CASSFSPAFATNEKLFF; CDR3nt: TGTGCCAGCAGTTTTTCACCCGCTTTCGCAACTAATGAAAAACTATTTTTT
abundance: few; j_gene: TRBJ1-1; v_gene: TRBV30; d_gene: .; CDR3aa: CAWSVLGRERETEAFF; CDR3nt: TGTGCCTGGAGTGTACTCGGCAGGGAGAGGGAGACTGAAGCTTTCTTT
abundance: once; j_gene: TRBJ1-5; v_gene: TRBV11-2; d_gene: TRBD1; CDR3aa: CASGFTGDGQPHHF; CDR3nt: TGTGCCAGCGGCTTCACAGGGGATGGTCAGCCACACCATTTT
abundance: many; j_gene: TRBJ2-3; v_gene: TRBV6-6; d_gene: TRBD1; CDR3aa: CASSDGTGGTDTQYF; CDR3nt: TGTGCCAGCAGCGACGGGACAGGGGGAACAGATACGCAGTATTTT
abundance: few; j_gene: TRBJ1-5; v_gene: TRBV28; d_gene: .; CDR3aa: CASSSYSTQPQHF; CDR3nt: TGTGCCAGCAGTAGTTACAGTACCCAGCCCCAGCATTTT
abundance: .; j_gene: TRBJ2-2; v_gene: TRBV10-1; d_gene: .; CDR3aa: CASSKGPTGELFF; CDR3nt: TGCGCCAGCAGTAAGGGGCCGACCGGGGAGCTGTTTTTT
abundance: .; j_gene: TRBJ2-5; v_gene: TRBV6-1; d_gene: .; CDR3aa: CVNTRTALQETQYF; CDR3nt: TGTGTCAACACTAGGACAGCCCTTCAAGAGACCCAGTACTTC
abundance: .; j_gene: TRBJ1-2; v_gene: TRBV5-5; d_gene: .; CDR3aa: CASSAGDGYTF; CDR3nt: TGTGCCAGCAGTGCGGGAGATGGCTACACCTTC
abundance: .; j_gene: TRBJ2-7; v_gene: TRBV5-4; d_gene: .; CDR3aa: CASSSTSGLTYEQYF; CDR3nt: TGTGCCAGCAGCTCTACTAGTGGGCTTACCTACGAGCAGTACTTC
abundance: .; j_gene: TRBJ2-2; v_gene: TRBV11-2; d_gene: TRBD1; CDR3aa: CVSSLGTVGTGELFF; CDR3nt: TGTGTCAGCAGCTTAGGGACAGTGGGCACCGGGGAGCTGTTTTTT
abundance: many; j_gene: TRBJ1-2; v_gene: TRBV6-2/TRBV6-3; d_gene: .; CDR3aa: CASSLGWDHYGYTF; CDR3nt: TGTGCCAGCAGTTTGGGCTGGGATCACTATGGCTACACCTTC
abundance: once; j_gene: TRBJ2-1; v_gene: TRBV11-2; d_gene: .; CDR3aa: CASSLDRLASTYYEQFF; CDR3nt: TGTGCCAGCAGCTTAGATCGGTTAGCGTCCACTTACTATGAGCAGTTCTTC
abundance: .; j_gene: TRBJ2-5; v_gene: TRBV29-1; d_gene: .; CDR3aa: CSVGGRRKETQYF; CDR3nt: TGCAGCGTTGGGGGGCGCAGGAAAGAGACCCAGTACTTC
abundance: many; j_gene: TRBJ1-1; v_gene: TRBV11-3; d_gene: .; CDR3aa: CASSLQGNTEAFF; CDR3nt: TGTGCCAGCAGCTTGCAGGGGAACACTGAAGCTTTCTTT
abundance: once; j_gene: TRBJ2-1; v_gene: TRBV11-3; d_gene: TRBD2; CDR3aa: CASILGAGATIEQLF; CDR3nt: TGTGCCAGCATCTTAGGAGCGGGAGCGACGATTGAGCAGTTATTC
abundance: once; j_gene: TRBJ2-5; v_gene: TRBV5-1; d_gene: .; CDR3aa: CASSAANGRVETQYF; CDR3nt: TGCGCCAGCAGCGCCGCTAACGGGAGAGTGGAGACCCAGTACTTC
abundance: .; j_gene: TRBJ2-1; v_gene: TRBV11-1; d_gene: .; CDR3aa: CASSVGLNNEQFF; CDR3nt: TGTGCCAGCAGCGTTGGCCTGAACAATGAGCAGTTCTTC
abundance: .; j_gene: TRBJ1-4; v_gene: TRBV12-3/TRBV12-4; d_gene: .; CDR3aa: CASTTVGGEKLFF; CDR3nt: TGTGCCAGCACCACTGTTGGAGGAGAAAAACTGTTTTTT
abundance: .; j_gene: TRBJ1-2; v_gene: TRBV4-2; d_gene: .; CDR3aa: CASSQQGVNYGCTF; CDR3nt: .
abundance: .; j_gene: TRBJ2-2; v_gene: TRBV12-3/TRBV12-4; d_gene: .; CDR3aa: CASSFWGGNAGELSF; CDR3nt: TGTGCCAGCAGTTTCTGGGGCGGTAACGCCGGGGAGCTGTCTTTT
abundance: many; j_gene: TRBJ2-1; v_gene: TRBV14; d_gene: TRBD2; CDR3aa: CASSHLPGALAGVDNEQFF; CDR3nt: TGTGCCAGCAGCCATCTCCCGGGGGCACTAGCGGGAGTCGACAATGAGCAGTTCTTC
abundance: .; j_gene: TRBJ1-1; v_gene: TRBV28; d_gene: .; CDR3aa: CVSNFQGYTEAFF; CDR3nt: TGTGTCAGTAATTTCCAGGGTTACACTGAAGCTTTCTTT
abundance: many; j_gene: TRBJ2-2; v_gene: TRBV14; d_gene: .; CDR3aa: CASSQYWGTGELFF; CDR3nt: TGTGCCAGCAGCCAATATTGGGGCACCGGGGAGCTGTTTTTT
abundance: .; j_gene: TRBJ2-3; v_gene: TRBV11-2; d_gene: TRBD2; CDR3aa: CASTFGLGHTDTQYF; CDR3nt: TGTGCCAGTACCTTCGGACTAGGACACACAGATACGCAGTATTTT
abundance: few; j_gene: TRBJ2-7; v_gene: TRBV28; d_gene: TRBD2; CDR3aa: CASSPHSGSLYEQYF; CDR3nt: TGTGCCAGCAGTCCCCATAGCGGGAGTCTGTACGAGCAGTACTTC
abundance: many; j_gene: TRBJ2-1; v_gene: TRBV5-4; d_gene: TRBD2; CDR3aa: CASSPRGGRANEQFF; CDR3nt: TGTGCCAGCAGCCCACGTGGCGGGAGGGCAAATGAGCAGTTCTTC
abundance: .; j_gene: TRBJ2-7; v_gene: TRBV4-3; d_gene: TRBD2; CDR3aa: CASSPDRAGGYEQYF; CDR3nt: TGCGCCAGCAGCCCCGATCGAGCGGGAGGCTACGAGCAGTACTTC
abundance: many; j_gene: TRBJ1-3; v_gene: TRBV6-5; d_gene: .; CDR3aa: CASSQRGRASGNTIYF; CDR3nt: TGTGCCAGCAGTCAACGGGGCAGGGCCTCTGGAAACACCATATATTTT
abundance: .; j_gene: TRBJ2-7; v_gene: TRBV4-1; d_gene: .; CDR3aa: CASSQDPVGSSYEQYF; CDR3nt: TGCGCCAGCAGCCAAGATCCAGTGGGTAGTTCCTACGAGCAGTACTTC
abundance: .; j_gene: TRBJ2-1; v_gene: TRBV6-5; d_gene: .; CDR3aa: CASSYSGGQSYNEQFF; CDR3nt: TGTGCCAGTAGTTACTCGGGGGGACAGAGCTACAATGAGCAGTTCTTC
abundance: .; j_gene: TRBJ2-7; v_gene: TRBV28; d_gene: .; CDR3aa: CASSLGGRPQQYF; CDR3nt: TGTGCCAGCAGTTTAGGGGGGCGTCCCCAGCAGTACTTC
abundance: .; j_gene: TRBJ2-3; v_gene: TRBV6-5; d_gene: .; CDR3aa: CASSYRESRTDTQYF; CDR3nt: TGTGCCAGCAGTTACCGTGAGAGTCGAACAGATACGCAGTACTTT
abundance: .; j_gene: TRBJ1-2; v_gene: TRBV4-1; d_gene: .; CDR3aa: CACSHRGQQNYGYAF; CDR3nt: TGCGCCTGCAGCCACCGAGGACAGCAAAACTATGGCTACGCCTTC
abundance: .; j_gene: TRBJ2-3; v_gene: TRBV6-5; d_gene: TRBD1; CDR3aa: CASSRTGDTDTQYF; CDR3nt: TGTGCCAGCAGCCGGACAGGGGACACAGACACGCAGTATTTT
abundance: .; j_gene: TRBJ1-1; v_gene: TRBV11-2; d_gene: .; CDR3aa: CASGSRTERGAFF; CDR3nt: TGTGCCAGCGGCTCGAGGACAGAGAGAGGGGCTTTCTTT
abundance: few; j_gene: TRBJ2-7; v_gene: TRBV6-5; d_gene: TRBD2; CDR3aa: CASSYSASGRYERYF; CDR3nt: TGTGCCAGCAGTTACTCGGCTAGCGGACGATACGAGCGGTACTTC
abundance: .; j_gene: TRBJ1-1; v_gene: TRBV11-2; d_gene: TRBD1; CDR3aa: CANSLAGQHYAIF; CDR3nt: TGTGCCAACAGCTTAGCGGGACAGCATTACGCTATCTTT
abundance: .; j_gene: TRBJ1-5; v_gene: TRBV11-1; d_gene: .; CDR3aa: CASRQTAGATDTQHF; CDR3nt: TGTGCCAGCCGCCAAACGGCGGGAGCTACAGATACGCAGCATTTT
abundance: .; j_gene: TRBJ1-1; v_gene: TRBV7-9; d_gene: .; CDR3aa: CASSVSGNTEALF; CDR3nt: TGTGCCAGCAGCGTCTCCGGGAACACTGAAGCTCTCTTT
abundance: many; j_gene: TRBJ2-5; v_gene: TRBV11-2; d_gene: .; CDR3aa: CASSLGLGRDHQETQYF; CDR3nt: TGTGCCAGCAGCCTCGGGTTGGGCAGGGACCACCAAGAGACCCAGTACTTC
abundance: .; j_gene: TRBJ2-2; v_gene: TRBV7-9; d_gene: TRBD1; CDR3aa: CASSSLDREDTGELFF; CDR3nt: TGTGCCAGCAGCTCCTTGGACAGGGAAGACACCGGGGAGCTGTTTTTT
abundance: .; j_gene: TRBJ1-5; v_gene: TRBV28; d_gene: TRBD1; CDR3aa: CASSLGQGWNQPQHF; CDR3nt: TGTGCCAGCAGTTTAGGACAGGGGTGGAATCAGCCCCAGCATTTT
abundance: .; j_gene: TRBJ2-6; v_gene: TRBV11-3; d_gene: .; CDR3aa: CAGRRDGTGSGANVPTF; CDR3nt: TGTGCCGGCCGACGGGATGGGACGGGCTCTGGGGCCAACGTCCCGACTTTC
abundance: few; j_gene: TRBJ2-7; v_gene: TRBV28; d_gene: .; CDR3aa: CASSRPYEQYF; CDR3nt: TGTGCCAGCAGTCGTCCCTACGAGCAGTACTTC
abundance: .; j_gene: TRBJ2-7; v_gene: TRBV10-3; d_gene: TRBD1; CDR3aa: CAISGKTGTVYEQYF; CDR3nt: TGTGCCATCAGTGGGAAAACCGGGACAGTGTACGAGCAGTACTTC
abundance: few; j_gene: TRBJ2-3; v_gene: TRBV14; d_gene: .; CDR3aa: CASSQGRVREDTQYF; CDR3nt: TGTGCCAGCAGCCAAGGGCGGGTAAGGGAAGATACGCAGTATTTT